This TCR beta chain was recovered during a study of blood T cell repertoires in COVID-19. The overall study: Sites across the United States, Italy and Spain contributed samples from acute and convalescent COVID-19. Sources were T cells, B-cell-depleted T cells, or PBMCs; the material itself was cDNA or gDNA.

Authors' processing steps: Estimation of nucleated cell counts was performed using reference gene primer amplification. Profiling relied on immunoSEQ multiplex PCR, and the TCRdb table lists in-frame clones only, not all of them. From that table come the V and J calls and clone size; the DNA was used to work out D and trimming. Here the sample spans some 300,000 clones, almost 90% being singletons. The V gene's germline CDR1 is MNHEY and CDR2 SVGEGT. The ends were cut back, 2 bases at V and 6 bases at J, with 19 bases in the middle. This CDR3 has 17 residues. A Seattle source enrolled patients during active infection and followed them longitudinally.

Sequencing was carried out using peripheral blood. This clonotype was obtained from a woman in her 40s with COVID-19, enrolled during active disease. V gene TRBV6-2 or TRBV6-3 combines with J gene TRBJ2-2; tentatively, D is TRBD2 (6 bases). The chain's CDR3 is CASSYIKGGMFAGELFF. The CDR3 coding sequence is TGTGCCAGCAGTTACATCAAGGGCGGGATGTTTGCCGGGGAGCTGTTTTTT.